This TCR beta chain originates from a study of blood T cell repertoires in COVID-19. At the level of the study: The origin of the acute and convalescent COVID-19 samples was the United States, Italy and Spain. Nucleic acid was either cDNA or gDNA, and it came from T cells, B-cell-depleted T cells, or PBMCs.

This clone has just one count. Profiled with immunoSEQ multiplex PCR; TCRdb holds only in-frame clones, not every one. This repertoire shows a few hundred thousand clones, 88% found once; its top ten account for over 9.5%. Enrolled during active infection, Seattle patients were then followed longitudinally. Per germline, CDR1 SNHLY and CDR2 FYNNEI. The CDR3 extends over 15 amino acids. V shed 0 bases and J shed 0 bases, with 8 bases lying between them. The sequencing sample was made of peripheral blood. The chain links TRBV2 to TRBJ1-1; maybe TRBD1 (5 bases). This receptor was obtained from a woman aged 50 to 65 with COVID-19, enrolled during active disease. CDR3 loop: CASSEALQVNTEAFF. For the CDR3, the DNA is TGTGCCAGCAGTGAAGCACTACAGGTGAACACTGAAGCTTTCTTT.